Each of the 18 T cell receptor beta chains below was sequenced from the same sample in a study of shared clonotypes between healthy human individuals. Only in-frame clones appear in the TCRdb table, and some are missing; sequencing was by immunoSEQ multiplex PCR. The table lists around 2,000,000 clones, approximately 94% of them singletons. Naive CD8 cells lacked CD45RO, underwent positive selection for CCR7 and left out terminally differentiated effector memory CD45RA+ cells. The sequencing input was naive CD8+ T cells sorted from blood. The source is a man younger than 30 in good health.

CDR3 sequence: CASSLSSPTGTYEQYF. DNA of the CDR3: TGTGCCAGCAGTTTATCGTCTCCTACCGGGACCTACGAGCAGTACTTC. The V gene is TRBV27, the J gene TRBJ2-7; TRBD2 is a possible D gene (5 bases). Germline V CDR1 and CDR2: MNHEY, SMNVEV (reference sequence). Trimming took 0 bases from V and 2 from J, leaving 14 bases between them. This CDR3 is 16 amino acids long.

V and J are TRBV10-1 and TRBJ2-7, with unresolved D. V lost 4 bases and J 3 bases, leaving 7 bases between the germline ends. The length of the CDR3 is 12 residues. Germline-derived CDR1 and CDR2 are WNHNN and SYGVQD (reference sequence). The CDR3 coding sequence is TGCGCCAGCAGTGGCCCGGACTACGAGCAGTACTTC. It specifies CASSGPDYEQYF.

CDR3 coding DNA: TGTGCCAGCAGTTTTGTGGGGGCCGTCACTGAAGCTTTCTTT. Amino acid sequence: CASSFVGAVTEAFF. The genes are TRBV27 and TRBJ1-1, with D maybe TRBD1 (6 bases). This CDR3 contains 14 residues. The germline V gene has CDR1 MNHEY and CDR2 SMNVEV (reference sequence). Trimming cost V 3 bases and J 4 bases, with 12 bases left between them.

The gene calls are TRBV9 and TRBJ2-1; D gene unclear. V was pared by 0 bases and J by 5 bases, with 15 bases between. This CDR3 is built from 16 residues. Per germline, CDR1 SGDLS and CDR2 YYNGEE. The CDR3: CASSVDGIIEDNEQFF. CDR3 coding DNA: TGTGCCAGCAGCGTAGATGGAATAATTGAAGACAATGAGCAGTTCTTC. Using reference TRBV9 and TRBJ2-1 for the parts outside the CDR3, the full variable domain is DSGVTQTPKHLITATGQRVTLRCSPRSGDLSVYWYQQSLDQGLQFLIQYYNGEERAKGNILERFSAQQFPDLHSELNLSSLELGDSALYFCASSVDGIIEDNEQFFGPGTRLTVL.

The chain employs TRBV5-1 and TRBJ2-7; the match to TRBD2 covers 8 bases. The CDR3 is 14 residues long. V shed 4 bases and J 2 bases; nucleotides not matched to a gene: 5. Germline CDR1 is SGHRS and CDR2 is YFSETQ. The CDR3 nucleotides are TGCGCCAGCAGCCGGGAGGGGTGGGCCTACGAGCAGTACTTC. Encoded protein: CASSREGWAYEQYF. Drawing the rest from reference TRBV5-1 and TRBJ2-7, the complete variable domain is KAGVTQTPRYLIKTRGQQVTLSCSPISGHRSVSWYQQTPGQGLQFLFEYFSETQRNKGNFPGRFSGRQFSNSRSEMNVSTLELGDSALYLCASSREGWAYEQYFGPGTRLTVT.

The J gene is TRBJ2-7, the V gene TRBV6-5; weak D call: TRBD1 (6 bases). From germline, CDR1 is MNHEY and CDR2 SVGAGI. V was shortened by 5 bases and J by 7 bases, with 18 bases between the two germline ends. The CDR3 covers 14 residues. The CDR3 DNA sequence: TGTGCCAGCAGTGTTACAGGGCCGAGTGGGGAGCAGTACTTC. Its protein is CASSVTGPSGEQYF.

The chain is built from TRBV4-3 and TRBJ1-2, with D uncertain. V lost 1 base and J 3 bases, leaving 12 bases between the germline ends. This CDR3 is built from 15 residues. The germline V gene has CDR1 LGHNA and CDR2 YSLEER. CDR3 nucleotide sequence: TGCGCCAGCAGCCAAGTCCTGCAAACCTACTATGGCTACACCTTC. It translates to CASSQVLQTYYGYTF.

The chain joins TRBV9 to TRBJ2-7; D may be TRBD2 (6 bases). CDR1 is SGDLS and CDR2 is YYNGEE in the germline V gene. The CDR3 runs 14 residues. Trimming left V 0 bases short and J 3 bases short, with 10 bases between. The CDR3 sequence: CASSVEARGYEQYF. CDR3 bases: TGTGCCAGCAGCGTAGAGGCGCGGGGCTACGAGCAGTACTTC. The full variable domain, with the rest looked up from reference TRBV9 and TRBJ2-7, is DSGVTQTPKHLITATGQRVTLRCSPRSGDLSVYWYQQSLDQGLQFLIQYYNGEERAKGNILERFSAQQFPDLHSELNLSSLELGDSALYFCASSVEARGYEQYFGPGTRLTVT.

This clone was seen once. This rearrangement joins TRBV15 to TRBJ2-7; 7 bases fit TRBD1. Germline CDR1 and CDR2: LNHNV and YYDKDF (reference sequence). With 3 bases clipped from V and 1 base from J, the junction kept 6 bases outside the gene matches. CDR3 length equals 15 residues. CDR3 DNA: TGTGCCACCAGCAGGGCGGACAGGCCTTCCTACGAGCAGTACTTC. It is translated as CATSRADRPSYEQYF.

Concerning this clone itself: This sample includes further DNA sequences coding for the same CDR3. The chain couples TRBV30 to TRBJ1-3, with 8 bases identical to TRBD1. There are 16 residues in the CDR3. Germline V lookup: CDR1 GTSNPN, CDR2 SVGIG (reference sequence). V shed 0 bases, J shed 0 bases, and the junction held 4 bases outside the gene matches. The CDR3 loop reads CAWSVGTGGSGNTIYF. The CDR3, as DNA: TGTGCCTGGAGTGTAGGTACAGGGGGCTCTGGAAACACCATATATTTT.

In DNA, the CDR3 is TGTGCCAGCAGCTCAACAGGTACTGGATACTACGAGCAGTACTTC. Amino acids: CASSSTGTGYYEQYF. The chain carries TRBV7-8 and TRBJ2-7; a weak D match, TRBD1 (5 bases). From germline, CDR1 is SGHVS and CDR2 FQNEAQ. The germline V and J ends were trimmed by 4 bases and 3 bases, with 16 bases remaining between them. The CDR3 totals 15 residues.

The J gene is TRBJ2-7, the V gene TRBV5-5; 11 positions agree with TRBD2. V lost 5 bases to trimming and J lost 4 bases; unmatched junction nucleotides: 8. The CDR3 runs 15 residues. Germline loops: CDR1 SGHKS, CDR2 YYEKEE (reference sequence). CDR3 protein: CASSISGREGYEQYF. The CDR3 nucleotides read TGTGCCAGCAGTATTAGCGGGAGGGAGGGTTACGAGCAGTACTTC. The full variable domain, its missing parts supplied by reference TRBV5-5 and TRBJ2-7, is DAGVTQSPTHLIKTRGQQVTLRCSPISGHKSVSWYQQVLGQGPQFIFQYYEKEERGRGNFPDRFSARQFPNYSSELNVNALLLGDSALYLCASSISGREGYEQYFGPGTRLTVT.

V is TRBV5-6 and J is TRBJ1-2; a weak D match, TRBD1 (6 bases). This CDR3 is built from 14 residues. Germline loops: CDR1 SGHDT, CDR2 YYEEEE. V shed 4 bases and J shed 4 bases, with 14 bases lying between them. As DNA, the CDR3 is TGTGCCAGCAGCACCGGGACAAGTATCTATGGCTACACCTTC. Protein product: CASSTGTSIYGYTF.

J is TRBJ2-3 and V is TRBV7-9; 13 bases are a match to TRBD2. Germline V gene data show CDR1 as SEHNR and CDR2 as FQNEAQ (reference sequence). The CDR3 sequence is 17 residues long. J gave up 6 bases and V 5 bases, and 11 bases lay outside the gene matches. This chain's CDR3 is CASSRGLAGTQEDTQYF. Written as DNA, the CDR3 is TGTGCCAGCAGCCGGGGACTAGCGGGAACCCAGGAGGATACGCAGTATTTT. Variable domain in full (rest from reference TRBV7-9 and TRBJ2-3): DTGVSQNPRHKITKRGQNVTFRCDPISEHNRLYWYRQTLGQGPEFLTYFQNEAQLEKSRLLSDRFSAERPKGSFSTLEIQRTEQGDSAMYLCASSRGLAGTQEDTQYFGPGTRLTVL.

The genes are TRBV5-6 and TRBJ1-2; D uncertain. The CDR3 runs to 13 residues. V was clipped by 4 bases and J by 8 bases, with 15 bases between them. CDR1 and CDR2 (germline): SGHDT, YYEEEE. The CDR3 loop reads CASSPLETGGYTF. For the CDR3, the DNA is TGTGCCAGCAGCCCCCTTGAGACGGGCGGCTACACCTTC.

The rearrangement joins TRBV28 to TRBJ1-5; 7 bases map to TRBD1. V lost 9 bases to trimming and J lost 5 bases; unmatched junction nucleotides: 10. Germline V gene lookup returns CDR1 MDHEN and CDR2 SYDVKM. The CDR3 loop spans 14 amino acids. CDR3 nucleotides: TGTGCCAGTACCCCTACAGGGGAAGATCAGCCCCAGCATTTT. As protein: CASTPTGEDQPQHF.

To note about this clone: Other DNA variants within this sample encode the same CDR3. The rearrangement joins TRBV9 to TRBJ1-4, with a weak D call TRBD1 (6 bases). Germline V CDR1 and CDR2: SGDLS, YYNGEE. The CDR3 loop spans 14 amino acids. Trimming took off 1 base at V and 6 bases at J, with 10 bases between the two ends. The CDR3 region has the DNA TGTGCCAGCAGCGTATCCGGGGGCGATGAAAAACTGTTTTTT. Amino acids: CASSVSGGDEKLFF.

This chain connects TRBV27 to TRBJ2-7, with 10 bases that match TRBD2. V was pared by 2 bases and J by 3 bases, with 7 bases of the junction left unmatched. CDR1 is MNHEY, CDR2 SMNVEV, per germline (reference sequence). This CDR3 is built from 16 residues. In nucleotides, the CDR3 is TGTGCCAGCAGTTTAGACGCCGGGACTAGCGTCTACGAGCAGTACTTC. Residues: CASSLDAGTSVYEQYF.